The 21 T cell receptor beta chains in this list originate from one sample, sequenced in a study of blood T cells in healthy people across ages. A second about 7 to 12 cycle PCR used barcoded and J-beta primers. TCRdb called the 5' RACE reads again in MiXCR, with one record for every CDR3 protein. The sample yields over 1,500,000 distinct CDR3 sequences, about two fifths seen once. The sequencing sample was made of blood. The receptors here all came from a human donor in good health.

This clonotype came up a few times. This chain joins TRBV5-1 and TRBJ1-1, with 8 bases lining up with TRBD1. In germline, CDR1 is SGHRS, CDR2 YFSETQ. This CDR3 is 16 amino acids long. Losses at the gene ends were 4 bases for V and 4 bases for J; bases not matched to a gene: 12. The chain's CDR3 is CASSLGTGEGITEAFF. CDR3 DNA: TGCGCCAGCAGCCTAGGGACAGGCGAAGGGATCACTGAAGCTTTCTTT.

This clonotype has just a few counts. This chain connects TRBV9 to TRBJ2-1; the D gene is possibly TRBD1 (5 bases). V was trimmed by 2 bases and J by 5 bases, leaving 11 bases between them. The CDR3 runs to 14 residues. CDR1 is SGDLS, CDR2 YYNGEE, per germline. As DNA, the CDR3 is TGTGCCAGCAGCGTCAGGGTAAGAGACAATGAGCAGTTCTTC. It codes for CASSVRVRDNEQFF.

V and J are TRBV29-1 and TRBJ2-1; TRBD2 aligns across 7 bases. With 5 bases clipped from V and 9 bases from J, the junction kept 13 bases outside the gene matches. Germline assignment: CDR1 SQVTM and CDR2 ANQGSEA. The length of the CDR3 is 14 residues. In DNA, the CDR3 is TGCAGCGTTAGGGGATCAGCGGGGTTGGGTGAGCAGTTCTTC. Protein product: CSVRGSAGLGEQFF.

This rearrangement joins TRBV7-8 to TRBJ2-1, with a possible D match to TRBD2 (6 bases). The CDR3 totals 17 residues. Deletions cut 8 bases from V and 0 bases from J, with 20 bases between. Germline CDR1 is SGHVS and CDR2 is FQNEAQ. CDR3 amino acids: CASRTNSGQGSYNEQFF. The CDR3 DNA sequence: TGTGCCAGCCGCACCAATAGCGGCCAGGGCTCCTACAATGAGCAGTTCTTC.

The chain is built from TRBV28 and TRBJ2-7, with 9 bases identical to TRBD2. The assigned J gene may be wrong: the sequence end matches TRBJ2-5 better. The CDR3 is made up of 15 amino acids. Germline CDR1 is MDHEN and CDR2 is SYDVKM. The CDR3 here is CASSLPAGGRETQYF. In DNA, the CDR3 is TGTGCCAGCAGTTTACCTGCGGGGGGGAGGGAGACCCAGTACTTC.

Only a few counts were recorded for this clonotype. The chain has TRBV9 and TRBJ2-1, with D hard to call. CDR3 length equals 16 residues. Between the trimmed V and J ends, which lost 0 bases and 2 bases, there was a span of 12 bases. The germline V gene encodes CDR1 SGDLS and CDR2 YYNGEE. The CDR3 loop is CASSVGRTPAYNEQFF. CDR3 nucleotides: TGTGCCAGCAGCGTAGGACGAACTCCTGCCTACAATGAGCAGTTCTTC.

The V and J genes are TRBV7-2 and TRBJ2-1; 9 bases match TRBD2. CDR1 and CDR2 (germline): SGHTA, FQGNSA. The CDR3 totals 16 residues. The V segment lost 5 bases and the J segment 8 bases; nucleotides outside the gene matches: 13. The CDR3 DNA follows: TGTGCCAGCAGCAAATCTAGCGGGGCGACAGGCTATGAGCAGTTCTTC. Translation: CASSKSSGATGYEQFF. Using reference TRBV7-2 and TRBJ2-1 for the parts outside the CDR3, the full variable domain is GAGVSQSPSNKVTEKGKDVELRCDPISGHTALYWYRQSLGQGLEFLIYFQGNSAPDKSGLPSDRFSAERTGGSVSTLTIQRTQQEDSAVYLCASSKSSGATGYEQFFGPGTRLTVL.

The chain combines TRBV5-1 with TRBJ1-1, with a weak D call TRBD1 (5 bases). The CDR3 is made up of 17 amino acids. V lost 1 base, J lost 3 bases, and 19 bases lay in between. In germline, CDR1 is SGHRS, CDR2 YFSETQ. The CDR3 region is CASSLFLRTLGDTEAFF. CDR3 nucleotide sequence: TGCGCCAGCAGCTTGTTCTTGAGGACTCTAGGGGACACTGAAGCTTTCTTT. Based on the CDR3 plus reference TRBV5-1 and TRBJ1-1, the full variable domain is KAGVTQTPRYLIKTRGQQVTLSCSPISGHRSVSWYQQTPGQGLQFLFEYFSETQRNKGNFPGRFSGRQFSNSRSEMNVSTLELGDSALYLCASSLFLRTLGDTEAFFGQGTRLTVV.

The CDR3 here is CAISEFGTSNGQYF. The CDR3 nucleotides read TGTGCCATCAGTGAGTTCGGTACGTCGAACGGGCAGTACTTC. The chain recombines TRBV10-3 with TRBJ2-5; D unclear. This CDR3 region has 14 residues. Per the germline V gene, CDR1 is ENHRY and CDR2 is SYGVKD. Trimming shortened V by 1 base and J by 11 bases, and 17 bases separated the two germline ends.

In its sample, this clonotype was seen a few times. The chain uses TRBV5-1 and TRBJ2-7, with no clear D. Trimming shortened V by 4 bases and J by 0 bases, and 14 bases separated the two germline ends. CDR1 SGHRS and CDR2 YFSETQ come from the germline V gene. The CDR3 contains 15 residues. The chain's CDR3 is CASSVAGSDSYEQYF. The CDR3 nucleotides are TGCGCCAGCAGCGTTGCCGGCAGCGACTCCTACGAGCAGTACTTC.

This clonotype was detected only a few times. The chain couples TRBV9 to TRBJ1-6, with a possible D match to TRBD1 (6 bases). V gave up 3 bases and J gave up 9 bases, with 13 bases separating them. In germline, CDR1 is SGDLS, CDR2 YYNGEE. The CDR3 has 14 amino acids. The CDR3 loop is CASSDRQDLSPLHF. CDR3 in DNA: TGTGCCAGCAGCGATAGACAGGATCTTTCACCCCTCCACTTT.

This clonotype was counted only a few times. The gene calls are TRBV6-2 or TRBV6-3 and TRBJ2-1, with D tentatively TRBD2 (6 bases). In germline, CDR1 is MNHEY, CDR2 SVGEGT. The CDR3 loop spans 12 amino acids. V dropped 6 bases and J dropped 8 bases, with 11 bases sitting between them. The CDR3 DNA reads TGTGCCAGCAGAGACACTAGCTATGAGCAGTTCTTC. It specifies CASRDTSYEQFF.

This rearrangement joins TRBV7-3 to TRBJ1-6; D is unclear. V was shortened by 5 bases and J by 10 bases, with 12 bases between the two germline ends. Germline-derived CDR1 and CDR2 are SGHTA and FQGTGA. This CDR3 comprises 13 residues. CDR3 loop: CASSPSEGSPLHF. CDR3 in DNA: TGTGCCAGCAGCCCCTCAGAGGGCTCACCCCTCCACTTT.

This clonotype has only a few counts. CDR3: CASSVAGQTIDTQYF. The CDR3 DNA reads as TGTGCCAGCAGCGTAGCCGGACAGACGATTGATACGCAGTATTTT. This rearrangement joins TRBV9 to TRBJ2-3; D possibly corresponds to TRBD1 (6 bases). Germline lookup yields CDR1 SGDLS and CDR2 YYNGEE. The CDR3 extends over 15 amino acids. Between the trimmed V and J ends, which lost 0 bases and 6 bases, there was a span of 14 bases.

The rearrangement uses TRBV30 and TRBJ2-7; 8 bases are a match to TRBD2. In germline, CDR1 is GTSNPN, CDR2 SVGIG (reference sequence). CDR3 length: 14 residues. Losses at the gene ends were 1 base for V and 1 base for J; bases not matched to a gene: 3. Here the CDR3 DNA reads TGTGCCTGGAGTGCGGGGGGGCCTTCCTACGAGCAGTACTTC. It encodes CAWSAGGPSYEQYF.

Comment on this clonotype: The junction departs from germline at one end; a sequencing error may be responsible. The gene calls are TRBV5-5 and TRBJ1-6; D unclear. Germline V gene sequence: CDR1 SGHKS, CDR2 YYEKEE (reference sequence). The length of the CDR3 is 14 residues. DNA of the CDR3: TGTGCCAGCACCTTGGAGCCCCTTAATTCACCCCTCCACTTT. Amino acid sequence: CASTLEPLNSPLHF.

This chain uses TRBV28 with TRBJ1-5, with 10 bases aligning to TRBD1. J lost 5 bases, V lost 6 bases, and 19 bases had no gene match. There are 19 residues in the CDR3. Germline V gene sequence: CDR1 MDHEN, CDR2 SYDVKM. CDR3 DNA sequence: TGTGCCAGCAGACACCTCGGGACAGGGGTTATAGTCTTGGATCAGCCCCAGCATTTT. This gives the protein CASRHLGTGVIVLDQPQHF.

The V gene is TRBV15, the J gene TRBJ2-5, with D tentatively TRBD1 (6 bases). Germline CDR1 reads LNHNV; CDR2 reads YYDKDF (reference sequence). The CDR3 runs 15 residues. V was cut by 1 base and J by 11 bases, with 20 bases left in between. The CDR3 DNA reads as TGTGCCACCAGCAGAGTAGGCAGGGGCAGTCCGGAGCAGTACTTC. It translates to CATSRVGRGSPEQYF.

This clonotype was observed a handful of times. The chain recombines TRBV4-3 with TRBJ2-7, with D uncertain. CDR3 length: 14 residues. The V gene's germline CDR1 is LGHNA and CDR2 YSLEER. V was pared by 0 bases and J by 2 bases, with 8 bases between. CDR3 DNA: TGCGCCAGCAGCCAAGATAGAAGCACCTACGAGCAGTACTTC. Its protein product is CASSQDRSTYEQYF.

The genes are TRBV7-8 and TRBJ1-2; no definite D call. Trimming shortened V by 0 bases and J by 0 bases, and 14 bases separated the two germline ends. CDR1 and CDR2 (germline): SGHVS, FQNEAQ. The length of the CDR3 is 17 residues. The CDR3 sequence is CASSLAGGQLSNYGYTF. CDR3 in DNA: TGTGCCAGCAGCTTAGCCGGTGGGCAGCTCTCTAACTATGGCTACACCTTC.

The chain recombines TRBV12-3 or TRBV12-4 with TRBJ2-6; D ambiguous. There are 15 residues in the CDR3. V was shortened by 0 bases and J by 4 bases, with 7 bases between the two germline ends. The CDR3 region is CASSLAADGANVLTF. DNA for the CDR3: TGTGCCAGCAGTTTAGCGGCTGACGGGGCCAACGTCCTGACTTTC.